Listed here are 8 T cell receptor beta chains from one sample, sequenced in a study of shared clonotypes between healthy human individuals. Generated by immunoSEQ multiplex PCR, the TCRdb table keeps only in-frame clones and is missing some. Found here are 2,500,000 or so clones, roughly 93% of them singletons; the top ten hold 0.35% to 0.45%. Sequencing was done on a sample of naive CD4+ T cells from PBMCs. This sample's subset: CD45RA+ positively selected. Every receptor here comes from a man younger than 35 in good health. Some clones in this sample may be carry-over from other donors' samples.

The rearrangement links TRBV19 to TRBJ2-5; TRBD2 matches at 9 bases. The germline gives CDR1 LNHDA, CDR2 SQIVND (reference sequence). Trimming cost V 5 bases and J 0 bases; bases outside gene matches: 13. This CDR3 has 18 amino acids. CDR3 in DNA: TGTGCCAGTAGTCTCACAGGGGTCAAGCGGGAGGACCAAGAGACCCAGTACTTC. Its translation: CASSLTGVKREDQETQYF.

CDR3 protein: CASSQPERDPKNIQYF. For the CDR3, the DNA is TGCGCCAGCAGCCAACCCGAGCGGGACCCCAAAAACATTCAGTACTTC. The genes are TRBV4-1 and TRBJ2-4; 7 nucleotides agree with TRBD2. This CDR3 region has 16 residues. V shed 2 bases and J 2 bases; nucleotides not matched to a gene: 6. Germline V CDR1 and CDR2: MGHRA, YSYEKL.

V gene TRBV28 combines with J gene TRBJ2-1; 7 bases fit TRBD2. The CDR3 has 12 residues. The germline CDR1 and CDR2 sequences are MDHEN and SYDVKM. V lost 5 bases to trimming and J lost 10 bases; unmatched junction nucleotides: 5. Here the CDR3 reads CASSERGVEQFF. In DNA, the CDR3 is TGTGCCAGCAGTGAGCGGGGAGTAGAGCAGTTCTTC.

The chain has TRBV15 and TRBJ2-7; the D call may be TRBD1 or TRBD2 (5 bases each). Looked up from germline, CDR1 is LNHNV and CDR2 is YYDKDF (reference sequence). Trimming cost V 1 base and J 1 base, with 11 bases left between them. The CDR3 has 15 residues. This chain's CDR3 is CATSRGGSSSYEQYF. The CDR3 DNA follows: TGTGCCACCAGCAGAGGGGGGAGCTCGTCCTACGAGCAGTACTTC.

The chain carries TRBV6-5 and TRBJ2-7, with 8 bases fitting TRBD1. The CDR3 is 15 amino acids. Looked up from germline, CDR1 is MNHEY and CDR2 is SVGAGI. With V trimmed by 6 bases and J by 0 bases, 7 bases remained unmatched. CDR3 coding DNA: TGTGCCAGCAGACCAGACAGGGGCTTCTCCTACGAGCAGTACTTC. It is translated as CASRPDRGFSYEQYF.

CDR3 amino acids: CASSWISGSPYEQYF. Written as DNA, the CDR3 is TGTGCCAGCAGTTGGATTAGCGGGAGCCCCTACGAGCAGTACTTC. The V gene is TRBV5-6, the J gene TRBJ2-7, with TRBD2 matching over 9 bases. V trimming: 5 bases; J trimming: 2 bases; junction bases outside the gene matches: 8. Germline CDR1 is SGHDT and CDR2 is YYEEEE. The CDR3 is made up of 15 amino acids.

This clone was seen once. In DNA, the CDR3 is TGTGCCAGCAGCTTAAGGGCAGGGATCCCCTACGAGCAGTACTTC. Translated: CASSLRAGIPYEQYF. The rearrangement uses TRBV7-8 and TRBJ2-7; TRBD1 might be the D (5 bases). Between the trimmed V and J ends, which lost 2 bases and 2 bases, there was a span of 13 bases. The germline gives CDR1 SGHVS, CDR2 FQNEAQ. The CDR3 consists of 15 residues. Filled out from reference TRBV7-8 and TRBJ2-7, the complete variable domain reads GAGVSQSPRYKVAKRGQDVALRCDPISGHVSLFWYQQALGQGPEFLTYFQNEAQLDKSGLPSDRFFAERPEGSVSTLKIQRTQQEDSAVYLCASSLRAGIPYEQYFGPGTRLTVT.

This clone has more than one count but fewer than ten. The chain uses TRBV6-1 and TRBJ1-2, with unresolved D. Deletions cut 2 bases from V and 5 bases from J, with 9 bases between. In germline, CDR1 is MNHNS, CDR2 SASEGT. This CDR3 is built from 13 residues. CDR3 region: CASSENPTYGYTF. For the CDR3, the DNA is TGTGCCAGCAGTGAAAATCCCACTTATGGCTACACCTTC.